This T cell receptor beta chain was observed in a study of human T cells and chemical hapten exposure. Whole-study context: Weekly diphenylcyclopropenone doses were given to patients' scalps across the roughly 25-week study.

Concerning this clonotype: Its target is not known.

Time point noted: patch test 1, 2 weeks after DPC sensitization. Specified treatment: therapeutic diphenylcyclopropenone sensitization with weekly scalp DPC. Germline trimming cut 2 bases from V and 2 bases from J; bases unmatched to any gene: 11. Germline CDR1 reads MGHRA; CDR2 reads YSYEKL. This CDR3 comprises 17 residues. Study-level points and caveats: DPC sensitization produced no change in TCRs with frequency above 1 in 1000.

Via MiXCR, TCRdb re-called the RACE reads, giving one row per CDR3 protein. The sample consists of more than 150,000 distinct CDR3 sequences, about 14% of them appearing once. The chain employs TRBV4-1 and TRBJ1-2; 7 positions agree with TRBD1. This clonotype originated in a young woman with alopecia areata. Some clones in this sample may be carry-over from other donors' samples. The material was whole blood, obtained in connection with sensitization to the hapten diphenylcyclopropenone (DPC). The CDR3 is CASSQIKYGTENYGYTF. In nucleotides, the CDR3 is TGCGCCAGCAGCCAAATTAAGTACGGGACAGAGAACTATGGCTACACCTTC.